The 2 T cell receptor beta chains in this list originate from one sample, sequenced in a study of T cell repertoires in cytomegalovirus infection (dated by TCRdb to about 2019). TCRdb lists the instrument as Illumina HiSeq 1500. In TCRdb, the public reads were trimmed at Q25 with fastp and aligned with MiXCR, with productive beta chains retained. Each entry merges the rows of one CDR3 protein and shows their most common DNA and genes. The sample includes about 770,000 distinct CDR3 sequences, with 25% to 35% observed a single time. Less than 15% of the sample is in the top ten clones. No cognate antigen is known for these TCRs. The treatment or condition label of this sample denotes: in vitro stimulation with specific CMV peptide epitopes to enrich CMV-specific T cells. This material consisted of cultured CD8+ T cells from PBMCs, taken from culture after CMV antigen stimulation. The receptor set was obtained from a human donor in good health (CMV status not recorded). Some clones in this sample may be carry-over from other donors' samples.

This clonotype was recorded many times. The chain has TRBV12-3 or TRBV12-4 and TRBJ2-1; D not certain. Deletions cut 2 bases from V and 1 base from J, with 6 bases between. The CDR3 consists of 14 residues. The CDR3 spells CASSLSISYNEQFF. Written as DNA, the CDR3 is TGTGCCAGCAGTTTATCCATTTCCTACAATGAGCAGTTCTTC.

This clonotype was counted ten times or more. The V and J genes are TRBV29-1 and TRBJ2-1, with 12 bases lining up with TRBD2. Germline lookup yields CDR1 SQVTM and CDR2 ANQGSEA. The junction had 9 bases not matched to a gene; V was cut back by 3 bases and J by 9 bases. This CDR3 has 15 residues. CDR3 DNA sequence: TGCAGCGTTGAGGAAACTAGCGGGGGGTGGTCTGAGCAGTTCTTC. As protein: CSVEETSGGWSEQFF.